The 16 T cell receptor beta chains in this list originate from one sample, sequenced in a study of T-cell memory formation after mild COVID-19. TCRdb reanalysed the 5' RACE reads using MiXCR and keeps one entry per CDR3 protein. Of some 350,000 distinct CDR3 sequences in the sample, 10% to 15% are singletons; the top ten hold over 20%. The sequenced material came from PBMCs or a T cell subset sorted from them (not recorded which). Receptor source: a man between 18 and 29 years old who had mild COVID-19 (a few samples of this study predate the infection). Cell type and time point are not known.

The V and J genes are TRBV4-1 and TRBJ2-4, with D tentatively TRBD1 (5 bases). The V end was cut by 3 bases, the J end by 2 bases, with 14 bases between. CDR1 MGHRA and CDR2 YSYEKL come from the germline V gene. The CDR3 contains 16 residues. The CDR3 loop is CASSQRTMRTKNIQYF. For the CDR3, the DNA is TGCGCCAGCAGCCAGAGGACAATGAGAACCAAAAACATTCAGTACTTC.

This clonotype was counted ten times or more. The rearrangement joins TRBV5-1 to TRBJ2-1; 8 nucleotides match TRBD1. In germline, CDR1 is SGHRS, CDR2 YFSETQ. CDR3 length: 15 residues. J lost 7 bases, V lost 0 bases, and 6 bases had no gene match. CDR3 coding DNA: TGCGCCAGCAGCTTGGTTGCAGGGGGCGAGAATGAGCAGTTCTTC. It yields the protein CASSLVAGGENEQFF.

The sample holds a few counts of this clonotype. The chain carries TRBV4-3 and TRBJ1-6; a weak D match, TRBD1 (5 bases). V lost 4 bases to trimming and J lost 3 bases, with 16 bases between them. CDR3 length: 17 amino acids. The germline V gene encodes CDR1 LGHNA and CDR2 YSLEER. The CDR3 sequence: CASSPATGALYNSPLHF. In DNA, the CDR3 is TGCGCCAGCAGCCCAGCCACCGGGGCTCTCTATAATTCACCCCTCCACTTT.

The V and J genes are TRBV7-2 and TRBJ1-4; D gene uncertain. The CDR3 consists of 13 residues. CDR1 SGHTA and CDR2 FQGNSA come from the germline V gene. V was shortened by 9 bases and J by 3 bases, with 11 bases between the two germline ends. The CDR3: CASQAPPNEKLFF. The CDR3 bases are TGTGCCAGTCAGGCCCCCCCTAATGAAAAACTGTTTTTT.

This clonotype was observed at least ten times. The chain joins TRBV7-9 to TRBJ1-2, with 8 bases matching TRBD1. This CDR3 is built from 13 residues. The germline CDR1 and CDR2 sequences are SEHNR and FQNEAQ (reference sequence). The junction had 5 bases not matched to a gene; V was cut back by 5 bases and J by 6 bases. The DNA of the CDR3 is TGTGCCAGCAGCCGTGCAGGGGGCGATGGCTACACCTTC. Protein: CASSRAGGDGYTF.

This clonotype has just a few counts. This sequence joins TRBV7-9 and TRBJ2-3; D gene unclear. Trimming shortened V by 6 bases and J by 2 bases, and 15 bases separated the two germline ends. In germline, CDR1 is SEHNR, CDR2 FQNEAQ (reference sequence). The CDR3 covers 15 residues. The CDR3 DNA follows: TGTGCCAGCAGTTCAATCAAGGGAAACACAGATACGCAGTATTTT. Encoded protein: CASSSIKGNTDTQYF. Supplemented by reference TRBV7-9 and TRBJ2-3, the full variable domain reads DTGVSQNPRHKITKRGQNVTFRCDPISEHNRLYWYRQTLGQGPEFLTYFQNEAQLEKSRLLSDRFSAERPKGSFSTLEIQRTEQGDSAMYLCASSSIKGNTDTQYFGPGTRLTVL.

The rearrangement joins TRBV11-2 to TRBJ2-7, with D maybe TRBD1 (6 bases). Deletions cut 3 bases from V and 2 bases from J, with 20 bases between. This CDR3 is built from 17 residues. CDR1 is SGHAT, CDR2 FQNNGV, per germline. CDR3 sequence reads: CASSFPTTGSHTYEQYF. DNA for the CDR3: TGTGCCAGCAGCTTCCCTACTACAGGGAGCCACACCTACGAGCAGTACTTC.

The genes are TRBV20-1 and TRBJ2-2; D possibly corresponds to TRBD1 (6 bases). The CDR3 length is 13 residues. V lost 6 bases and J 4 bases, leaving 12 bases between the germline ends. Per germline, CDR1 DFQATT and CDR2 SNEGSKA (reference sequence). The CDR3 nucleotides read TGCAGTGCCCGGGACATCCGCACCGGGGAGCTGTTTTTT. It is translated as CSARDIRTGELFF.

The chain couples TRBV29-1 to TRBJ2-5; D gene unclear. Per germline, CDR1 SQVTM and CDR2 ANQGSEA. The CDR3 covers 13 residues. V dropped 2 bases and J dropped 2 bases, with 9 bases sitting between them. The CDR3, as DNA: TGCAGCGTTGAATCGTGGGAACAAGAGACCCAGTACTTC. Amino acids: CSVESWEQETQYF.

The chain carries TRBV5-1 and TRBJ2-5; 8 bases are shared with TRBD1. The CDR3 is 14 residues long. The V segment lost 1 base and the J segment 4 bases; nucleotides outside the gene matches: 3. Germline lookup yields CDR1 SGHRS and CDR2 YFSETQ. CDR3 nucleotides: TGCGCCAGCAGCTTGACAGGGGGGCCAGAGACCCAGTACTTC. Translation gives CASSLTGGPETQYF.

This clonotype occurred many times. The rearrangement uses TRBV4-3 and TRBJ1-6, with a weak D call TRBD1 (6 bases). Germline-derived CDR1 and CDR2 are LGHNA and YSLEER. V was shortened by 0 bases and J by 4 bases, with 16 bases between the two germline ends. The CDR3 is 18 amino acids. This CDR3 is CASSQDRQGWKYNSPLHF. Here the CDR3 DNA reads TGCGCCAGCAGCCAAGATAGGCAGGGGTGGAAGTATAATTCACCCCTCCACTTT.

Comments on this clonotype: A junction end diverges from the germline sequence, so it may reflect a read error. This chain connects TRBV7-7 to TRBJ2-3; possibly TRBD1 for D (6 bases). The length of the CDR3 is 13 residues. Per the germline V gene, CDR1 is SSHAT and CDR2 is FNYEAQ (reference sequence). This chain's CDR3 is CASSLQGLDTQYF. The CDR3 region has the DNA TGTGCTAGCAGCTTACAGGGTCTGGATACGCAGTATTTT.

J is TRBJ1-1 and V is TRBV7-9; D gene uncertain. Germline CDR1 and CDR2: SEHNR and FQNEAQ (reference sequence). Trimming pared 5 bases from V and 3 bases from J, leaving 19 bases between. The CDR3 extends over 16 amino acids. DNA of the CDR3: TGTGCCAGCAGCGGGCGAAGAGAGAGAGGATACACTGAAGCTTTCTTT. Amino acid sequence: CASSGRRERGYTEAFF.

This clonotype was observed a handful of times. The chain links TRBV6-1 to TRBJ1-2, with 8 bases aligning to TRBD1. This CDR3 spans 15 amino acids. Germline lookup yields CDR1 MNHNS and CDR2 SASEGT. The trim removed 0 bases at V and 4 bases at J, leaving 4 bases unmatched. This chain's CDR3 is CASSEAGDRTYGYTF. CDR3 coding DNA: TGTGCCAGCAGTGAAGCCGGGGACAGGACCTATGGCTACACCTTC.

Only one count was recorded for this clonotype. This chain links TRBV6-1 with TRBJ1-1; TRBD1 is a possible D gene (5 bases). The CDR3 is 13 amino acids. Trimming shortened V by 6 bases and J by 3 bases, and 11 bases separated the two germline ends. The V gene's germline CDR1 is MNHNS and CDR2 SASEGT. CDR3 protein: CASRRTYDTEAFF. The CDR3 DNA sequence: TGTGCCAGCAGAAGGACATACGACACTGAAGCTTTCTTT.

This clonotype was seen only a few times. This sequence joins TRBV5-1 and TRBJ2-5, with 8 bases matching TRBD1. The CDR3 runs to 13 residues. Germline values: CDR1 SGHRS, CDR2 YFSETQ. V shed 4 bases and J 3 bases; nucleotides not matched to a gene: 2. The CDR3, as DNA: TGCGCCAGCAGCCAACAGGGGGAAGAGACCCAGTACTTC. Translating gives CASSQQGEETQYF.